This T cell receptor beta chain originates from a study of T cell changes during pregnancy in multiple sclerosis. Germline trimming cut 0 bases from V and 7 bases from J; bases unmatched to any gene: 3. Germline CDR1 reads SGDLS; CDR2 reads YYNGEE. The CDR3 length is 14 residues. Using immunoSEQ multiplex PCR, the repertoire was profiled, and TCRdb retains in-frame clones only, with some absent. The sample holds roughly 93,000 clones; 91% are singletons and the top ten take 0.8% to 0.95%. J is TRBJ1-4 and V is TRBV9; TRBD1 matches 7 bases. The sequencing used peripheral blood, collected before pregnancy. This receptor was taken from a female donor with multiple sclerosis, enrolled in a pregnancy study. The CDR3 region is CASSVEGAGEKLFF. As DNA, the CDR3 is TGTGCCAGCAGCGTAGAGGGGGCGGGTGAAAAACTGTTTTTT. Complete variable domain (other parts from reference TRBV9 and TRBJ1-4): DSGVTQTPKHLITATGQRVTLRCSPRSGDLSVYWYQQSLDQGLQFLIQYYNGEERAKGNILERFSAQQFPDLHSELNLSSLELGDSALYFCASSVEGAGEKLFFGSGTQLSVL.